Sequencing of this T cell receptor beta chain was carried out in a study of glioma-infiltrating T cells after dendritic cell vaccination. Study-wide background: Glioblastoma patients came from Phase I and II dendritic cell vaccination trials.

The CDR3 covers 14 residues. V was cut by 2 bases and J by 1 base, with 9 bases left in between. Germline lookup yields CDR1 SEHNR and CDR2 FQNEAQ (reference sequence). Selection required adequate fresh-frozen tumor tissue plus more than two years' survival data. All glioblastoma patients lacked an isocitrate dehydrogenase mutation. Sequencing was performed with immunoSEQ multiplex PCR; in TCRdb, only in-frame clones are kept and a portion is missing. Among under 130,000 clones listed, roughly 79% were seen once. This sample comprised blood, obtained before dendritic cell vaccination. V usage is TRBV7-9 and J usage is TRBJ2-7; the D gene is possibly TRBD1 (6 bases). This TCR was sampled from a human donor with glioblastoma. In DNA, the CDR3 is TGTGCCAGCAGCTTAAGCCAGGGGTCCTACGAGCAGTACTTC. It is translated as CASSLSQGSYEQYF.